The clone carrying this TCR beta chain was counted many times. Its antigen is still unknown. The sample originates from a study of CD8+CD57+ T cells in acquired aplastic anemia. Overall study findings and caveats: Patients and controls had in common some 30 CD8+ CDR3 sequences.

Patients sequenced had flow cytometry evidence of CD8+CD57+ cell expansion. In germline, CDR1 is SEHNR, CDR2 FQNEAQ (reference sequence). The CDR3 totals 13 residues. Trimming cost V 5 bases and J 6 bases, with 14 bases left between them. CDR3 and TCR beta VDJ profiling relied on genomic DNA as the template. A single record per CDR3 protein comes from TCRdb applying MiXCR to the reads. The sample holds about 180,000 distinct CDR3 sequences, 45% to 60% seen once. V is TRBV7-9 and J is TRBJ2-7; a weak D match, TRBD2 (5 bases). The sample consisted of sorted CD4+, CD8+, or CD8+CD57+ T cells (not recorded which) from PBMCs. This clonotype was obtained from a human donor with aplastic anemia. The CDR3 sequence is CASSGLRSSEQYF. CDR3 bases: TGTGCCAGCAGCGGACTCCGTTCGTCCGAGCAGTACTTC.